This T cell receptor beta chain is from a study of blood T cell repertoires in COVID-19 (dated by TCRdb to 2018 to 2020). Background on the whole study: Collaborator samples came from the United States, Italy and Spain and covered acute and convalescent phases of COVID-19. The dataset comprised deeply sampled blood TCRbeta repertoires from subjects exposed to, actively infected with, or recovered from COVID-19. Where available, HLA class I and class II types were taken from metadata supplied by the sample provider and were not determined by assay-based typing. Samples came from the ongoing ImmuneRACE study (first 160 participants) plus 1,254 subjects from 6 global collaborators. A freely available public database, intended as a resource for researchers studying the immune response to SARS-CoV-2, is where the repertoires were released. The material from the prospective study consisted of cDNA or gDNA derived from T cells, B-cell-depleted T cells, or PBMCs. The sample metadata nearly always contained a de-identified subject ID, COVID-19 status, age in years and sex.

Whole blood was collected in K2EDTA tubes by collaborating institutions according to the institutions' own protocols. For TCRbeta analysis, collaborators shipped samples as frozen whole blood, isolated PBMCs, or DNA extracted from either of those sample types. What the research found in general, with its limitations: How much clinical and demographic metadata was included differed by source and by participant, and the metadata was provided uncurated.

CDR1 and CDR2 were assigned from the germline V gene (reference sequence) as LGHDT and YNNKEL. The cysteine opens and the phenylalanine closes a CDR3 of 14 amino acids. Of all the DNA, just the CDR3 is kept, 42 bases in frame from base 1. Deletion took 4 bases off V and 7 bases off J, with a span of 16 bases between the germline ends. Points on this clone: The clone's antigen remains unknown. Per-nucleotide qualities are absent, and no much larger clonotype sits a single base away.

TCRbeta CDR3 regions were amplified from genomic DNA using the immunoSEQ Assay, a bias-controlled multiplex PCR. As for how the authors treated the data: Within the assay, amplification of reference gene primers was used to estimate how many nucleated cells each sample contained. To quantify the absolute abundance of each unique TCRbeta CDR3 rearrangement, sequence reads were collapsed and filtered. Productive Simpson clonality was computed per sample as the square root of Simpson's diversity index over productive rearrangements. This immuneACCESS table, as held by TCRdb, lists in-frame sequences with V and J called but not all clones. Of the missing ones, under half trace to an unresolved V gene in checked studies; the others have no known cause. The DNA gave D and trimming, while V, J and clone size come from that table. The sample includes roughly 170,000 clones, with about 80% observed a single time. Jointly, the top ten make up approximately 27% of the sample.

The receptor comes from a woman aged 70 to 79 with acute or convalescent COVID-19. Material for sequencing was peripheral blood. The receptor chain draws on TRBV3-1 (or the pseudogene TRBV3-2) and TRBJ2-5; the D gene is perhaps TRBD1, on 6 matching bases. CDR3 sequence: CASSPTFRGGTQYF. The sequence in DNA is TGTGCCAGCAGCCCAACGTTCAGAGGGGGGACCCAGTACTTC.